Below, 3 T cell receptor beta chains from the same sample are listed, as sequenced in a study of a mutant IDH1 vaccine in newly diagnosed glioma. The time point: baseline, week 1 (first vaccination visit). The treatment here: pre-vaccination baseline after standard-of-care therapy. TCRdb's table, derived via immunoSEQ multiplex PCR, lists solely in-frame clones and lacks some. The data show about 21,000 clones, roughly 84% seen once. The specimen was PBMCs, collected from a glioma patient treated with radiotherapy, temozolomide or both. These receptors originate from a man aged 40-49 years with glioma.

The chain employs TRBV30 and TRBJ1-5; tentatively, D is TRBD1 (6 bases). Germline-derived CDR1 and CDR2 are GTSNPN and SVGIG (reference sequence). The CDR3 runs to 12 residues. Trimming took 4 bases from V and 4 from J, leaving 8 bases between them. This CDR3 is CAWKQGNQPQHF. The CDR3 region has the DNA TGTGCCTGGAAACAGGGAAATCAGCCCCAGCATTTT.

V is TRBV18 and J is TRBJ2-5; D is unresolved. The V end was cut by 6 bases, the J end by 2 bases, with 4 bases between. The CDR3 runs 11 residues. CDR1 and CDR2 (germline): KGHSH, LQKENI. CDR3 sequence: CASSLQETQYF. CDR3 coding DNA: TGTGCCAGCTCTTTACAAGAGACCCAGTACTTC.

The chain combines TRBV10-3 with TRBJ2-1, with 10 bases fitting TRBD2. The CDR3 has 15 residues. J was trimmed by 8 bases and V by 6 bases; bases with no gene match: 10. Germline V CDR1 and CDR2: ENHRY, SYGVKD. The CDR3 DNA reads TGTGCCATCAGCATAGGACTAGCGGCCTGGGATGAGCAGTTCTTC. Translating it yields CAISIGLAAWDEQFF.